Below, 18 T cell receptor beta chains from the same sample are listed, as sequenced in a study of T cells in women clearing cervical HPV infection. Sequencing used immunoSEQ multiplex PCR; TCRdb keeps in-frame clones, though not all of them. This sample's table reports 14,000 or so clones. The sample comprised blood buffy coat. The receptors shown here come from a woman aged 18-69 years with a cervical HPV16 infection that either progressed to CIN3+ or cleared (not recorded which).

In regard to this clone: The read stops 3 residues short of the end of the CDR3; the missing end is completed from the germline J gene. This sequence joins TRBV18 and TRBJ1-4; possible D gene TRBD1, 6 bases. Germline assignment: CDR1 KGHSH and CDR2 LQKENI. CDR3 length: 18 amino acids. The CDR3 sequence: CASSPLQGLSSGANVLFF. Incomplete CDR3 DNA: TGTGCCAGCTCACCCTTACAGGGCTTGAGCTCAGGGGCCAACGTA.

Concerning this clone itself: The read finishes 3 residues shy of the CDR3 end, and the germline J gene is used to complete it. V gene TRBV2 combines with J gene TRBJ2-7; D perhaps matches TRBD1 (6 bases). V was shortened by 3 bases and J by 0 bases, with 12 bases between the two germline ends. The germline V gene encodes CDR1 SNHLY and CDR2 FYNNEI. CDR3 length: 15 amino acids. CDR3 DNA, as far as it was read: TGTGCCAGCAGTGAGGGTCGACAGGTCTCCTACGAG. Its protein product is CASSEGRQVSYE. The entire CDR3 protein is CASSEGRQVSYEQYF.

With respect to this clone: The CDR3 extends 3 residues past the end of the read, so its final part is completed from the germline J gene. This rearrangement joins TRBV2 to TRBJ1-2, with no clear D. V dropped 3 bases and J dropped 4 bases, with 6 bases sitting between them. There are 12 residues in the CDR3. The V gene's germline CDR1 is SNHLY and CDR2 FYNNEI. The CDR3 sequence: CASSDRSYGYTF. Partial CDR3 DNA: TGTGCCAGCAGTGACAGGAGCTATGGC. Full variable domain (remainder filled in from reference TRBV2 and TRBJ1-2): EPEVTQTPSHQVTQMGQEVILRCVPISNHLYFYWYRQILGQKVEFLVSFYNNEISEKSEIFDDQFSVERPDGSNFTLKIRSTKLEDSAMYFCASSDRSYGYTFGSGTRLTVV.

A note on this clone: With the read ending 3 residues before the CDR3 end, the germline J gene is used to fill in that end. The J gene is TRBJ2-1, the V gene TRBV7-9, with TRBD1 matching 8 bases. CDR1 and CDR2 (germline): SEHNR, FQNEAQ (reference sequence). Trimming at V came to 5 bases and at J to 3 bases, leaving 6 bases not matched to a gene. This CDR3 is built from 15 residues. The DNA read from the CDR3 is TGTGCCAGCAGCCTCGGGGACAGGATCTACAATGAG. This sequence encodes CASSLGDRIYNE. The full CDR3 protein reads CASSLGDRIYNEQFF.

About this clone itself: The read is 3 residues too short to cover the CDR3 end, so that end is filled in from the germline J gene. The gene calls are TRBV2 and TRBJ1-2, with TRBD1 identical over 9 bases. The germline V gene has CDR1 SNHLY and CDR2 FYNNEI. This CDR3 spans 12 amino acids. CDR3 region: CASAGQGQGYTF. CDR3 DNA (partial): TGTGCCAGCGCCGGACAGGGGCAAGGC.

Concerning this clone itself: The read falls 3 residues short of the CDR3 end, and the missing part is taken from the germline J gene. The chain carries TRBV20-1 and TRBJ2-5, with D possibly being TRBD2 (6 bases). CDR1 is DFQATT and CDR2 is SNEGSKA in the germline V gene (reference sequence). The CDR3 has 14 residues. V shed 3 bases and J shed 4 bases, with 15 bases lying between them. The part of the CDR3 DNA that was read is TGCAGTGCTAGGAGGTCCAGGGAGGCAGAGACC. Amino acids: CSARRSREAET. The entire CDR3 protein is CSARRSREAETQYF.

The chain's CDR3 is CASSPQTSGGDTQYF. CDR3 DNA (partial): TGTGCCAGCAGCCCGCAGACTAGCGGGGGAGATACG. The gene calls are TRBV7-2 and TRBJ2-3; 12 nucleotides match TRBD2. The read halts 3 residues ahead of the CDR3 end, with the missing end drawn from the germline J gene. Trimming at V came to 5 bases and at J to 5 bases, leaving 5 bases not matched to a gene. This CDR3 has 15 amino acids. The germline gives CDR1 SGHTA, CDR2 FQGNSA.

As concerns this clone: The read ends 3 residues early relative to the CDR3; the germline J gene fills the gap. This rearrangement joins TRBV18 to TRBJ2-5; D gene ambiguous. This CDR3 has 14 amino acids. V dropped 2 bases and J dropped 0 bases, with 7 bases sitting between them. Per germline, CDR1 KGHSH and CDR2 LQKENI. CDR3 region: CASSPGQYQETQYF. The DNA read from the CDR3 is TGTGCCAGCTCACCAGGGCAGTACCAAGAGACC.

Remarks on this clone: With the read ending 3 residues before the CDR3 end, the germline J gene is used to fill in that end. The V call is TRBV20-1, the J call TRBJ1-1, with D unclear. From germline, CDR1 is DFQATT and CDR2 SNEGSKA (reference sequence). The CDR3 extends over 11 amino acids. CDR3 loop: CSAADSVQAFF. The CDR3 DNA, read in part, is TGCAGTGCTGCCGACTCAGTTCAA.

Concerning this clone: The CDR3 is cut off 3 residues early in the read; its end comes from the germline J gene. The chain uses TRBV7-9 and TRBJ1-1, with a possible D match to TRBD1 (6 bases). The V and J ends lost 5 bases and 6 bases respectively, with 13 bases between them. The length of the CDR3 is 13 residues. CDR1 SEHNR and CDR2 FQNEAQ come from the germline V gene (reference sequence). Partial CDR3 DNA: TGTGCCAGCAGCCTGCAGGGGCTTCCTGAA. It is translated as CASSLQGLPE. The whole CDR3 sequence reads CASSLQGLPEAFF.

The part of the CDR3 DNA that was read is TGTGCCAGCAGCTTCCCAAGTAGCGGGGAGATCACAGATACG. This codes for CASSFPSSGEITDT. The entire CDR3 protein is CASSFPSSGEITDTQYF. V is TRBV7-6 and J is TRBJ2-3; 8 nucleotides line up with TRBD2. The read ends 3 residues before the CDR3 terminus; that terminus is restored from the germline J gene. This CDR3 has 17 amino acids. From germline, CDR1 is SGHVS and CDR2 FNYEAQ. V gave up 3 bases and J gave up 2 bases; unmatched junction bases: 10.

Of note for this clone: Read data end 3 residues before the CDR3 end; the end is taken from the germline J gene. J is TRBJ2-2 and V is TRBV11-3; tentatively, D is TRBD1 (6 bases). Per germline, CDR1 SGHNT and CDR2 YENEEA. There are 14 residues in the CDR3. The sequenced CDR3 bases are TGTGCCAGCAGCCCTCGGACAGCTGATTCACCG. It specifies CASSPRTADSP. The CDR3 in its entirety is CASSPRTADSPLFF.

The part of the CDR3 DNA that was read is TGTGCCAGTAGTCCCCAGGCTAGCGGGGGG. It yields the protein CASSPQASGG. In full, the CDR3 reads CASSPQASGGAFF. The V and J genes are TRBV19 and TRBJ1-1, with D possibly TRBD1 on 5 matching bases. The read ends 3 residues before the CDR3 terminus; that terminus is restored from the germline J gene. In germline, CDR1 is LNHDA, CDR2 SQIVND (reference sequence). This CDR3 region has 13 residues.

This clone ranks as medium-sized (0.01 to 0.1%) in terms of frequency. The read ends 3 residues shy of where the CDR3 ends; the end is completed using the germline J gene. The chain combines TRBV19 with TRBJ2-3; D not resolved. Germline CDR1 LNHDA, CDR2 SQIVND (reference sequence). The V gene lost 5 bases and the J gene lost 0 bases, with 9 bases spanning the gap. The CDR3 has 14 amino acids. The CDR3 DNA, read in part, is TGTGCCAGTAGTCCCCTGGCTAGCACAGATACG. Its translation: CASSPLASTDT. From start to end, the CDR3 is CASSPLASTDTQYF. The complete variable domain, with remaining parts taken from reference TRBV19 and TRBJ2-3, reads DGGITQSPKYLFRKEGQNVTLSCEQNLNHDAMYWYRQDPGQGLRLIYYSQIVNDFQKGDIAEGYSVSREKKESFPLTVTSAQKNPTAFYLCASSPLASTDTQYFGPGTRLTVL.

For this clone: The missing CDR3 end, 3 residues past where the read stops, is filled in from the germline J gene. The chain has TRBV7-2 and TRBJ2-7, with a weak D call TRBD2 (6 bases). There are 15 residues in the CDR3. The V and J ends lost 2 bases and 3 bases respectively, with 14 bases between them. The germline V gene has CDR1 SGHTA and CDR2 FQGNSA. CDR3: CASSLRQGGGYEQYF. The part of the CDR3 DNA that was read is TGTGCCAGCAGCTTAAGGCAGGGAGGAGGCTACGAG. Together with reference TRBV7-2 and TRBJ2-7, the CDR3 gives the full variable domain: GAGVSQSPSNKVTEKGKDVELRCDPISGHTALYWYRQSLGQGLEFLIYFQGNSAPDKSGLPSDRFSAERTGGSVSTLTIQRTQQEDSAVYLCASSLRQGGGYEQYFGPGTRLTVT.

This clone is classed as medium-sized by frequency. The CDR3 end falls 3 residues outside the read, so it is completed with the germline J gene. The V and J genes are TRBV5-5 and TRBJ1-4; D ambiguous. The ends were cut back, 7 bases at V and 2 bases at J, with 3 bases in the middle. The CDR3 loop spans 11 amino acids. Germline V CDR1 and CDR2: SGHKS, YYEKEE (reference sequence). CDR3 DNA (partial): TGTGCCAGCTCGACTAATGAAAAA. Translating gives CASSTNEK. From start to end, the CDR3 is CASSTNEKLFF. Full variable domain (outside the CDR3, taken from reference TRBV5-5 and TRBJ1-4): DAGVTQSPTHLIKTRGQQVTLRCSPISGHKSVSWYQQVLGQGPQFIFQYYEKEERGRGNFPDRFSARQFPNYSSELNVNALLLGDSALYLCASSTNEKLFFGSGTQLSVL.

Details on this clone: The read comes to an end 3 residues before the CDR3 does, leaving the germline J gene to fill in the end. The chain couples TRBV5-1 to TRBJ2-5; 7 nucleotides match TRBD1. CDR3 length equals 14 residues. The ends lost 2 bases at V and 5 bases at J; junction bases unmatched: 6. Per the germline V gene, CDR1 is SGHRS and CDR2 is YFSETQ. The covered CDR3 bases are TGCGCCAGCAGCTTACAGGGGCTCGGCGAGACC. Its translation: CASSLQGLGET. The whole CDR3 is CASSLQGLGETQYF.

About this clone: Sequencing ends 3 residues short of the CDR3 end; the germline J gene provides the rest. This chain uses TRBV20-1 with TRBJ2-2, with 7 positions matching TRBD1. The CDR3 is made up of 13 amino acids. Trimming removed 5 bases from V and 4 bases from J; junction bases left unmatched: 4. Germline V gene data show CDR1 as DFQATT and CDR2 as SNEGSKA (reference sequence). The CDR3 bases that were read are TGCAGTGCTCGACAGGGACGCACCGGGGAG. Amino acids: CSARQGRTGE. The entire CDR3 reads CSARQGRTGELFF.